The sequence of this T cell receptor (beta chain) was determined in a study of T cells in Graves' hyperthyroidism and ophthalmopathy. Study outcomes and limitations: Progression to ophthalmopathy was predicted a median of approximately 6.4 months early. A model of 13 V-J features distinguished ophthalmopathy from stable hyperthyroidism. Expanded thyroid clonotypes (above 0.001) were mostly also found in blood.

With V trimmed by 5 bases and J by 2 bases, 13 bases remained unmatched. There are 17 residues in the CDR3. Germline-derived CDR1 and CDR2 are MNHNS and SASEGT. There are many counts of this clonotype. Its target is not known. This sample holds PBMCs from less than 13 ml fresh peripheral blood. Template material for amplifying TCR beta CDR3 regions consisted of RNA transcripts. HTBI primers were used for first-round RT-PCR of the TCR CDR3. One entry per CDR3 protein, called by TCRdb with MiXCR from the multiplex PCR reads. The sample lists 390,000 or so distinct CDR3 sequences; about 14% were seen once.

The material sequenced was blood. The rearrangement joins TRBV6-1 to TRBJ2-7, with 9 bases lining up with TRBD1. The source of this sequence is a man younger than 35 with Graves' ophthalmopathy. This CDR3 is CASSYGGTGPIPYEQYF. The CDR3 nucleotides are TGTGCCAGCAGTTACGGGGGGACAGGGCCAATTCCCTACGAGCAGTACTTC.